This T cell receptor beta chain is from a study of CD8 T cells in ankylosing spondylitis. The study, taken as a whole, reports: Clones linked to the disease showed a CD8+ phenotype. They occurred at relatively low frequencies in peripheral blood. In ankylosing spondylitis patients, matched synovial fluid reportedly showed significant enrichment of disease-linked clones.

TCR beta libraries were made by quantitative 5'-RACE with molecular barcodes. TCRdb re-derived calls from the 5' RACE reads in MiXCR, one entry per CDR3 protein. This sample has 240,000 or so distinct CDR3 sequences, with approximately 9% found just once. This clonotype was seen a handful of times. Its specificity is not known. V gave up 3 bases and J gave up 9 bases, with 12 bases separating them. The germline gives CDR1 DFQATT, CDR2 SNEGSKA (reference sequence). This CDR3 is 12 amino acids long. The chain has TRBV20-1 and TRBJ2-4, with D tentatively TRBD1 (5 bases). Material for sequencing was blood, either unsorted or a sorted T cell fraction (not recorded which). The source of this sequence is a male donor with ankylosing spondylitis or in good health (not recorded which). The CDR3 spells CSARTDPGIQYF. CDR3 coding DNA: TGCAGTGCTAGGACAGATCCGGGCATTCAGTACTTC.